This T cell receptor (beta chain) is drawn from a study of shared clonotypes between healthy human individuals. Germline V gene sequence: CDR1 SGHNT, CDR2 YYREEE (reference sequence). The CDR3 spans 16 residues. V dropped 4 bases and J dropped 2; count of bases not matched to a gene: 8. Clones were read by immunoSEQ multiplex PCR, and TCRdb kept only the in-frame ones, dropping some. Of about 2.4 million clones in the sample, 90% to 95% were seen once. The clonotype originates from a man between 18 and 29 years old in good health. Some clones in this sample may be carry-over from other donors' samples. The chain joins TRBV5-4 to TRBJ1-4; 7 bases line up with TRBD1. Sequencing input: naive CD4+ T cells from PBMCs. Stated subset: CD45RA+ positively selected. CDR3 amino acids: CASSIRQGGTNEKLFF. The CDR3 DNA reads TGTGCCAGCAGCATAAGACAGGGTGGGACTAATGAAAAACTGTTTTTT.